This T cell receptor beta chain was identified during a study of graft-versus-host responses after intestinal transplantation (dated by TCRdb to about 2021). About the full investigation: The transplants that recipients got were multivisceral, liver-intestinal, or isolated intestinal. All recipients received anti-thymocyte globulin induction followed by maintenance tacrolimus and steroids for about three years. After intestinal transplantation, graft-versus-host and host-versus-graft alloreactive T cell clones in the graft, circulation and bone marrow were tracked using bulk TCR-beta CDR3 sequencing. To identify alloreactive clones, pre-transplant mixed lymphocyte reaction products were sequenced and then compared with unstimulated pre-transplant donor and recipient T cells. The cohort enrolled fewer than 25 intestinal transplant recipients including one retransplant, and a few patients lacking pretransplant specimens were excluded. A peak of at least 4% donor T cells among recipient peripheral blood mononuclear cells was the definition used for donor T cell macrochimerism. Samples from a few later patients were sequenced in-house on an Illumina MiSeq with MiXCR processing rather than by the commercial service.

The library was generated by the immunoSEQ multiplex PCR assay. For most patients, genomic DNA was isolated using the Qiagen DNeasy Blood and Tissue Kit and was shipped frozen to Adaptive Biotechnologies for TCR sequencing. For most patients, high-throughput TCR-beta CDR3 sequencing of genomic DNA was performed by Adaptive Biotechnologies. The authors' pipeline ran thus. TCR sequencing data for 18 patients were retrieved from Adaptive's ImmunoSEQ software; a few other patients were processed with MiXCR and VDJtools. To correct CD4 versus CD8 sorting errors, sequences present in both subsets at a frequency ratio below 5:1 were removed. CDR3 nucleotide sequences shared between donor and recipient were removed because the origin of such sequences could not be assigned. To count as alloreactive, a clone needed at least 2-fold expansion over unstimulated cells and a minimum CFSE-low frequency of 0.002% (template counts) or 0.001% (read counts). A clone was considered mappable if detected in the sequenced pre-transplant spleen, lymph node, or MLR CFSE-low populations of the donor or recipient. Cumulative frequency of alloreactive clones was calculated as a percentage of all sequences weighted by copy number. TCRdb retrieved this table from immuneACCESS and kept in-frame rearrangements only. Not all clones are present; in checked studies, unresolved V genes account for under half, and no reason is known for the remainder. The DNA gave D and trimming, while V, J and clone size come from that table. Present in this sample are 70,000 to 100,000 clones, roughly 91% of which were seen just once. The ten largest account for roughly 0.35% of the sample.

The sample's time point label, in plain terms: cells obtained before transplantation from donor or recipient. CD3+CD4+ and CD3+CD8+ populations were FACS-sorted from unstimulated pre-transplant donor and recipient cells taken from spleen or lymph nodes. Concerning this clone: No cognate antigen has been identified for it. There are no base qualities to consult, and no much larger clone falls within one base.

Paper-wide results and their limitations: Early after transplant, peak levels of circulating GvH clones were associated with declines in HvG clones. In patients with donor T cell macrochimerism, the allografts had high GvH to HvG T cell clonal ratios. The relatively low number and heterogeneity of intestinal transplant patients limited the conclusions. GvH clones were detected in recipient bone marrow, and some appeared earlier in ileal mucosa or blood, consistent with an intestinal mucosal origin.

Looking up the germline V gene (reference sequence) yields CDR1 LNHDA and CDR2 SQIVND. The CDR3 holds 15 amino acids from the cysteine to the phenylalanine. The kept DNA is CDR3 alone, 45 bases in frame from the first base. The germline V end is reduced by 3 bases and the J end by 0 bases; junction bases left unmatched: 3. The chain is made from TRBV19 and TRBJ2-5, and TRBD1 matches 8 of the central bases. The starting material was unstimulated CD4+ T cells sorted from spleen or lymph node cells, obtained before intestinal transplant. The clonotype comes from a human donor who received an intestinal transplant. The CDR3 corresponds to CASSIQGANQETQYF. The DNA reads TGTGCCAGTAGTATCCAGGGGGCCAACCAAGAGACCCAGTACTTC.